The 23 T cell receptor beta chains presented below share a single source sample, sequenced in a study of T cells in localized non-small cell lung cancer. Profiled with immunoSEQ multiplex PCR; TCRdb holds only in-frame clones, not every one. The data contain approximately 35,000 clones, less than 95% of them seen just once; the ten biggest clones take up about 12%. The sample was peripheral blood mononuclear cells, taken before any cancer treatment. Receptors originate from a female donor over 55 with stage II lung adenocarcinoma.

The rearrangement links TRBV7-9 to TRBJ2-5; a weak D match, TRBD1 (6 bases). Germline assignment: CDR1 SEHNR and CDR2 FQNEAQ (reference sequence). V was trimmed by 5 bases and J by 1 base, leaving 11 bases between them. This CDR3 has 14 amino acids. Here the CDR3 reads CASSTTGTQETQYF. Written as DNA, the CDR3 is TGTGCCAGCAGCACCACAGGGACCCAAGAGACCCAGTACTTC.

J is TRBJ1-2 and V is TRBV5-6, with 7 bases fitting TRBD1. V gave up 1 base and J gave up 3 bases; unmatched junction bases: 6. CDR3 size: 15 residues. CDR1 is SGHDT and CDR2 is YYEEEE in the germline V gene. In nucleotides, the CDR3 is TGTGCCAGCAGCTTGTCGGCCAGGGGGGACTATGGCTACACCTTC. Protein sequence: CASSLSARGDYGYTF.

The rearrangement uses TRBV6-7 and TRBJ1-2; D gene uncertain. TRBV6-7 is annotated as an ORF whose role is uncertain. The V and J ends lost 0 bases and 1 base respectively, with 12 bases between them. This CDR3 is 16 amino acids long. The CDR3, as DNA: TGTGCCAGCAGTTACTCGAGTCGGGGTTATAACTATGGCTACACCTTC. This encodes CASSYSSRGYNYGYTF.

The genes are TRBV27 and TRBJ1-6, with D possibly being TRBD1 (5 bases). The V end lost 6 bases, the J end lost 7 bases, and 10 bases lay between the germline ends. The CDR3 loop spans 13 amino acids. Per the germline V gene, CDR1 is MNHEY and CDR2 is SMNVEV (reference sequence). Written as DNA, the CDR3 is TGTGCCAGCAGCCCGGGGCCCAATTCACCCCTCCACTTT. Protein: CASSPGPNSPLHF.

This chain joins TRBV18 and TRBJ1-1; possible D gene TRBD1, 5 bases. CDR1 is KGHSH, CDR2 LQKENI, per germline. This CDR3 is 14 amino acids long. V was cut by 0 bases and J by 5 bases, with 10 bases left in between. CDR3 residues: CASSPPSRETEAFF. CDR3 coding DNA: TGTGCCAGCTCACCACCGAGCAGGGAGACTGAAGCTTTCTTT.

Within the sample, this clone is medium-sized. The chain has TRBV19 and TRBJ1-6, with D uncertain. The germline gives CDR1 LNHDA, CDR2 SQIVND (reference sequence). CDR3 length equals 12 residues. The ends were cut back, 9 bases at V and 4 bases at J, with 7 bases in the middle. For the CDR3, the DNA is TGTGCCAGCGGGAGTTATAATTCACCCCTCCACTTT. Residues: CASGSYNSPLHF.

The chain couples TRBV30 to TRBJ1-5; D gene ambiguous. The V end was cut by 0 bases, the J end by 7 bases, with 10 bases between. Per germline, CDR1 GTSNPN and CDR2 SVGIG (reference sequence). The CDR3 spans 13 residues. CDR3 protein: CAWSVTGGQPQHF. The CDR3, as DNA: TGTGCCTGGAGTGTAACCGGAGGCCAGCCCCAGCATTTT. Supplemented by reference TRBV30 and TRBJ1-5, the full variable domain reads SQTIHQWPATLVQPVGSPLSLECTVEGTSNPNLYWYRQAAGRGLQLLFYSVGIGQISSEVPQNLSASRPQDRQFILSSKKLLLSDSGFYLCAWSVTGGQPQHFGDGTRLSIL.

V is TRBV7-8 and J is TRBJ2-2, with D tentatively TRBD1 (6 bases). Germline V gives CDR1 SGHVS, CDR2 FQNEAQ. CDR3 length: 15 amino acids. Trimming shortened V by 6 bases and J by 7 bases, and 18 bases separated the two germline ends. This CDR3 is CASSPIRAGVGELFF. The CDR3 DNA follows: TGTGCCAGCAGTCCGATTAGGGCAGGGGTCGGGGAGCTGTTTTTT.

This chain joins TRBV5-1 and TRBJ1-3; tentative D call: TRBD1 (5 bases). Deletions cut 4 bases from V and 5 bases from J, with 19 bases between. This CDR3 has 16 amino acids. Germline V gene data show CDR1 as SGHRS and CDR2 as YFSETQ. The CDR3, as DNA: TGCGCCAGCAGCCCCTATGAGAGGGGAGCTAGAAACACCATATATTTT. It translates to CASSPYERGARNTIYF. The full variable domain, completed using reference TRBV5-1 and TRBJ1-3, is KAGVTQTPRYLIKTRGQQVTLSCSPISGHRSVSWYQQTPGQGLQFLFEYFSETQRNKGNFPGRFSGRQFSNSRSEMNVSTLELGDSALYLCASSPYERGARNTIYFGEGSWLTVV.

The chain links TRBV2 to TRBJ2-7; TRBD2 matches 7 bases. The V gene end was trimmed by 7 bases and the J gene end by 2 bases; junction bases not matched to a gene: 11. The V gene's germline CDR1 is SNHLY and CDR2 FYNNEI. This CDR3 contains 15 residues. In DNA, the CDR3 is TGTGCCAGCATCTTTGGCGGGAGTCTAGCCTACGAGCAGTACTTC. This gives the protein CASIFGGSLAYEQYF.

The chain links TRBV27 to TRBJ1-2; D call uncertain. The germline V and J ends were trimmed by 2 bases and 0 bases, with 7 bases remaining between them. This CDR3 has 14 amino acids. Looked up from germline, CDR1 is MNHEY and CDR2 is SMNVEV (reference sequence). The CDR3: CASSLMNSNYGYTF. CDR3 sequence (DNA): TGTGCCAGCAGTTTAATGAACTCTAACTATGGCTACACCTTC.

The CDR3 here is CASSIDITAGGRDTQYF. DNA of the CDR3: TGTGCCAGTAGTATAGATATAACGGCAGGGGGCCGAGATACGCAGTATTTT. The rearrangement joins TRBV19 to TRBJ2-3, with 8 bases lining up with TRBD1. The CDR3 is made up of 17 amino acids. The germline CDR1 and CDR2 sequences are LNHDA and SQIVND (reference sequence). J lost 5 bases, V lost 0 bases, and 10 bases had no gene match. Drawing the rest from reference TRBV19 and TRBJ2-3, the complete variable domain is DGGITQSPKYLFRKEGQNVTLSCEQNLNHDAMYWYRQDPGQGLRLIYYSQIVNDFQKGDIAEGYSVSREKKESFPLTVTSAQKNPTAFYLCASSIDITAGGRDTQYFGPGTRLTVL.

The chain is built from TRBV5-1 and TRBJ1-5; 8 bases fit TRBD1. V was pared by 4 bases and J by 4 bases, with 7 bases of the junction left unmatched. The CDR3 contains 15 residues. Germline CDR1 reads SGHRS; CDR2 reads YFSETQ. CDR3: CASSLGQGRNQPQHF. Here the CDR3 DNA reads TGCGCCAGCAGCCTTGGACAGGGAAGGAATCAGCCCCAGCATTTT.

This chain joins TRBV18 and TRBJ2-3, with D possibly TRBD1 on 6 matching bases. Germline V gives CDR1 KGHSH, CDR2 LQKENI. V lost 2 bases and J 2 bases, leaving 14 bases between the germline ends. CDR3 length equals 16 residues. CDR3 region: CASSPTETGFTDTQYF. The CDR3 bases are TGTGCCAGCTCACCAACGGAGACAGGATTCACAGATACGCAGTATTTT.

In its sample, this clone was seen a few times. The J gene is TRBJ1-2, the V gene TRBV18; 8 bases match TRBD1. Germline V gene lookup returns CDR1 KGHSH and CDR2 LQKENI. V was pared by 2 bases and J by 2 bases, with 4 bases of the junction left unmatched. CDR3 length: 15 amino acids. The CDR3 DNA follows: TGTGCCAGCTCACCAGGCCAGGGGGCGAACTATGGCTACACCTTC. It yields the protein CASSPGQGANYGYTF.

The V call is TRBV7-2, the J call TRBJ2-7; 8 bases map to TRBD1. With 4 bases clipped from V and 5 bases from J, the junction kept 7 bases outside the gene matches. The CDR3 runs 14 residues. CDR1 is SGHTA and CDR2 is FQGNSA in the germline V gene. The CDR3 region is CASSSRTGPNEQYF. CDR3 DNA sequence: TGTGCCAGCAGCTCCCGGACAGGGCCCAACGAGCAGTACTTC.

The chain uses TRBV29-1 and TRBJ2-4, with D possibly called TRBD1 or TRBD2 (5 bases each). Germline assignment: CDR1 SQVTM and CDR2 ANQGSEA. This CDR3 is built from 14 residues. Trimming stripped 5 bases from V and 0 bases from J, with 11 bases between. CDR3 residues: CSVLTGLAKNIQYF. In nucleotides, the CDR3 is TGCAGCGTTCTTACGGGGCTAGCCAAAAACATTCAGTACTTC.

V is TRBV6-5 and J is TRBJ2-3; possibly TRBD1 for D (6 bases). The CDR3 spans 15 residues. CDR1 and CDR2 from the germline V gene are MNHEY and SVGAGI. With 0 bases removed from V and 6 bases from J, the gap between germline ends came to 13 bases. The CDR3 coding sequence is TGTGCCAGCAGTTACTCGGGGGCTCCCACTGATACGCAGTATTTT. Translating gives CASSYSGAPTDTQYF.

The CDR3 region is CAWSVDPRQGYGYTF. The CDR3 DNA sequence: TGTGCCTGGAGTGTAGACCCCCGACAGGGTTATGGCTACACCTTC. J is TRBJ1-2 and V is TRBV30; 7 nucleotides match TRBD1. V was pared by 0 bases and J by 5 bases, with 9 bases of the junction left unmatched. Germline V CDR1 and CDR2: GTSNPN, SVGIG (reference sequence). The CDR3 is 15 amino acids.

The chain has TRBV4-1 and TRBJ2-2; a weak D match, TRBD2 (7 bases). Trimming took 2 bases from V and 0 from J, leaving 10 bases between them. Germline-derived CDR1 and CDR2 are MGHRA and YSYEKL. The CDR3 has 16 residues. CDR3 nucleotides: TGCGCCAGCAGCCAATGGGGGGGCGCGAACACCGGGGAGCTGTTTTTT. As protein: CASSQWGGANTGELFF.

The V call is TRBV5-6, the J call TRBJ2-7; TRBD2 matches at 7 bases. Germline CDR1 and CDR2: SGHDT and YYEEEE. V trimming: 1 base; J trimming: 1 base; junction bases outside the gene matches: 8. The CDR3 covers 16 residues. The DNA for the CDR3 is TGTGCCAGCAGCTTGTACGGACTAGACCATTCCTACGAGCAGTACTTC. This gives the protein CASSLYGLDHSYEQYF.

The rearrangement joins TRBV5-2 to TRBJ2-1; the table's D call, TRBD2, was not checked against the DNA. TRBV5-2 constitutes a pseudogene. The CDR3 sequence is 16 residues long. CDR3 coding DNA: TGTGCCAGCAGCCAGGTTAGCGGGAGCATCTACAATGAGCAGTTCTTC. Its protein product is CASSQVSGSIYNEQFF.

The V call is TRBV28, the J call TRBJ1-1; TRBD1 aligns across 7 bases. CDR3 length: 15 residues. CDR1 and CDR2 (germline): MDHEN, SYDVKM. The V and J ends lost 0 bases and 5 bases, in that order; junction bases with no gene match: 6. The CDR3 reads CASSLWGGGDTEAFF. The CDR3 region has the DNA TGTGCCAGCAGTTTATGGGGAGGGGGCGATACTGAAGCTTTCTTT. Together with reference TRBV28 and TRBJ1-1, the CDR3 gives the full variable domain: DVKVTQSSRYLVKRTGEKVFLECVQDMDHENMFWYRQDPGLGLRLIYFSYDVKMKEKGDIPEGYSVSREKKERFSLILESASTNQTSMYLCASSLWGGGDTEAFFGQGTRLTVV.